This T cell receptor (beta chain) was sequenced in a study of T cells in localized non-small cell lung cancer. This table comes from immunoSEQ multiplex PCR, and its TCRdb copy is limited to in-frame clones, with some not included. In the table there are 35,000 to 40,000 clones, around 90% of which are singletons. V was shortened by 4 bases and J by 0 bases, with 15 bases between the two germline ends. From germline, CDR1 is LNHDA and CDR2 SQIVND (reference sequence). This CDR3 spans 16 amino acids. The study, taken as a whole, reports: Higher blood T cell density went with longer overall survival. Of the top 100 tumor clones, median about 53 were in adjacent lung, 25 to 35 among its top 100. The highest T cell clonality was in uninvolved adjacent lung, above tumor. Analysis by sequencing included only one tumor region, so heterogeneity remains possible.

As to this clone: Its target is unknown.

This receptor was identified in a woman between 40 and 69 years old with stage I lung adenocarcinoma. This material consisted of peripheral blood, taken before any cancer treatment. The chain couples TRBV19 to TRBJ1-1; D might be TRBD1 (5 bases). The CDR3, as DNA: TGTGCCAGTAGTACGACAGACCTAATAATGAACACTGAAGCTTTCTTT. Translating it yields CASSTTDLIMNTEAFF.